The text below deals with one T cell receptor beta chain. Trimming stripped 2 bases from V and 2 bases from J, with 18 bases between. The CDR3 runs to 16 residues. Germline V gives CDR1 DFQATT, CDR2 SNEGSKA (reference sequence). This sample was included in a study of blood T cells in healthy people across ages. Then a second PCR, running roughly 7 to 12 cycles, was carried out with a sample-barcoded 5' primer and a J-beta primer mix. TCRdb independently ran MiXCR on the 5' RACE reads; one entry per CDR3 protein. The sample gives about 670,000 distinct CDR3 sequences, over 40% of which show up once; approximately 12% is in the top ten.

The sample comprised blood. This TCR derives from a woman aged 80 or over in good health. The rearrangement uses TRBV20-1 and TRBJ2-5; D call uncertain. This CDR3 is CSARNPSIGWQETQYF. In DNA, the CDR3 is TGCAGTGCTAGAAACCCTTCGATCGGTTGGCAAGAGACCCAGTACTTC.